This TCR beta chain was sequenced for a study of CD8 T cells in Susac syndrome. The CDR3 totals 14 residues. V trimming: 4 bases; J trimming: 2 bases; junction bases outside the gene matches: 3. The germline gives CDR1 KGHSH, CDR2 LQKENI. General study findings and limits: It was acknowledged by the study that relatively few individuals were included in its TCR sequencing and HLA analysis.

Note on this clonotype: Its target is unknown.

With random hexamers, 0.5 to 1 ug RNA was reverse transcribed. TCRdb re-analysed the immunoSEQ multiplex PCR reads in MiXCR, keeping a single row per CDR3 protein. The table lists 120,000 or so distinct CDR3 sequences, 85% to 95% of them singletons. TCR beta from blood CD8+ and CD4+ T cells was sequenced. The TCR comes from a human donor in good health. Sequencing was performed on CD4+ T cells from PBMCs. The chain employs TRBV18 and TRBJ2-7, with 9 nucleotides matching TRBD1. CDR3 protein: CASSRTGEAYEQYF. The CDR3 DNA reads TGTGCCAGCTCACGGACAGGGGAAGCCTACGAGCAGTACTTC.